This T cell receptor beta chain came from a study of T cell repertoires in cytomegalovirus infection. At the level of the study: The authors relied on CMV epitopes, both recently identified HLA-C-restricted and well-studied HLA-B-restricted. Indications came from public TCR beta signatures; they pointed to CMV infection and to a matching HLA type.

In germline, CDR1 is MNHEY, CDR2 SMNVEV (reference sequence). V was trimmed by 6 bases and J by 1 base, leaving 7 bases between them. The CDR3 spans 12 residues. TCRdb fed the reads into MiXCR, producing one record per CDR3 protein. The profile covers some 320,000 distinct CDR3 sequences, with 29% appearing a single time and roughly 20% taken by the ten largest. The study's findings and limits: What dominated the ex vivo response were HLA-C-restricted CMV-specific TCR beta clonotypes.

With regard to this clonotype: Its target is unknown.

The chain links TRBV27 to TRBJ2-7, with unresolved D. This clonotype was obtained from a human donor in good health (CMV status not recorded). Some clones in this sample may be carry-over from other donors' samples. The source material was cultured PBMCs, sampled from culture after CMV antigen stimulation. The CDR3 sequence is CASRNPSYEQYF. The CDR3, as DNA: TGTGCCAGCAGGAACCCTTCCTACGAGCAGTACTTC.